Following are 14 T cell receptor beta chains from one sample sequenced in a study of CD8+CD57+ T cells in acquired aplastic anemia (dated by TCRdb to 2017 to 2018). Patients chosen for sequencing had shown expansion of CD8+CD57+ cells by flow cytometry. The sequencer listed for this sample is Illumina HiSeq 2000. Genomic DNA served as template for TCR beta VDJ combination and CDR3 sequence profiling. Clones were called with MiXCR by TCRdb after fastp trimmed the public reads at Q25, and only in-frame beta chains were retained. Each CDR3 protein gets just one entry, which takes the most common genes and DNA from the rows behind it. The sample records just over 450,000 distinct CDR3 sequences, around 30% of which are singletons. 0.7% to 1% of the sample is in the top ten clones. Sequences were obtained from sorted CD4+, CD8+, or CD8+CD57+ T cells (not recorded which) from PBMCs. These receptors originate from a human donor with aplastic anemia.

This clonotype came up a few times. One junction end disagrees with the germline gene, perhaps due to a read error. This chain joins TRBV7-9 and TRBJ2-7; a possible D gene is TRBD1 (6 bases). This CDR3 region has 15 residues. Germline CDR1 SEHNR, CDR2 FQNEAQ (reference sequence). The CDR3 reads CAGSSLGTGTYEQYF. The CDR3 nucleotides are TGTGCCGGCAGCTCTCTCGGCACAGGGACCTACGAGCAGTACTTC.

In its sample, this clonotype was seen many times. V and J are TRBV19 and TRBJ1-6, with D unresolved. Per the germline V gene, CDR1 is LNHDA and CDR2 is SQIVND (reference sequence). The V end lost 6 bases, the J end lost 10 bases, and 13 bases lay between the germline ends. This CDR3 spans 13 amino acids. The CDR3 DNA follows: TGTGCCAGTAGCGAAAGAGCAAGGTCACCCCTCCACTTT. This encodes CASSERARSPLHF.

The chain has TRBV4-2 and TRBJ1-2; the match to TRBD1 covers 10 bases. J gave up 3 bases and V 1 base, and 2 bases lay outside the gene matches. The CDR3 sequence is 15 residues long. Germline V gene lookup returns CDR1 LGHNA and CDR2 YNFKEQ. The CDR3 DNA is TGTGCCAGCAGCCAAGGGGACAGGGGATACTATGGCTACACCTTC. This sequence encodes CASSQGDRGYYGYTF.

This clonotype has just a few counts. The CDR3 protein is CASSLDRDRVDTEAFF. CDR3 bases: TGTGCCAGCAGCTTGGACCGGGACAGGGTGGACACTGAAGCTTTCTTT. V usage is TRBV11-2 and J usage is TRBJ1-1; 9 bases match TRBD1. Germline trimming cut 3 bases from V and 3 bases from J; bases unmatched to any gene: 8. The CDR3 loop spans 16 amino acids. Germline loops: CDR1 SGHAT, CDR2 FQNNGV.

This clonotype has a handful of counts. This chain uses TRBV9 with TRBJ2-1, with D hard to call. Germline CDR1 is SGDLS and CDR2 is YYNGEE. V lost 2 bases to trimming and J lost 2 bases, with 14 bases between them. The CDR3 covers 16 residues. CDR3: CASSVLSELTYNEQFF. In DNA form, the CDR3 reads TGTGCCAGCAGCGTGCTCTCGGAGCTGACCTACAATGAGCAGTTCTTC.

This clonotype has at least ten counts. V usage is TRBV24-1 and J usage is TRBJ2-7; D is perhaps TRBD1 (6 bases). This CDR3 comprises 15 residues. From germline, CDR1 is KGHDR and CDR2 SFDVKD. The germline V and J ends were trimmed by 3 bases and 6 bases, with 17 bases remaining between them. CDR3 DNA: TGTGCCACCAGTGATGGGGGCAGGGGAACTCCCGAGCAGTACTTC. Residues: CATSDGGRGTPEQYF.

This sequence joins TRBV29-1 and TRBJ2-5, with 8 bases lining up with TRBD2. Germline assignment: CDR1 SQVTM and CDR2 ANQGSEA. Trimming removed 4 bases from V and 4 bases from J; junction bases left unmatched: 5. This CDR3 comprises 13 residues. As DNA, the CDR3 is TGCAGCGTTGGGACTAGCTTTGTAGAGACCCAGTACTTC. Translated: CSVGTSFVETQYF.

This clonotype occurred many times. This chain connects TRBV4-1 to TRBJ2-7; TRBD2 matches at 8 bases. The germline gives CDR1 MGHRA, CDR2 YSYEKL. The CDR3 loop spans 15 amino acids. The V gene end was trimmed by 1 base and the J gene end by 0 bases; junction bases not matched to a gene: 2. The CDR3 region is CASSQGLASSYEQYF. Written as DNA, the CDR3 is TGCGCCAGCAGCCAAGGACTAGCGAGCTCCTACGAGCAGTACTTC.

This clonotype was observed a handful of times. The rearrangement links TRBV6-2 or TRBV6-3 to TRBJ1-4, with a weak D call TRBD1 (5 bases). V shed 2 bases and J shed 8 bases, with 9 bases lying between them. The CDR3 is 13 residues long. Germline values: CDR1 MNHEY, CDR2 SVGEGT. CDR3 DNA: TGTGCCAGCAGTTACAGGGGAGAAGAAAAACTGTTTTTT. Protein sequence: CASSYRGEEKLFF.

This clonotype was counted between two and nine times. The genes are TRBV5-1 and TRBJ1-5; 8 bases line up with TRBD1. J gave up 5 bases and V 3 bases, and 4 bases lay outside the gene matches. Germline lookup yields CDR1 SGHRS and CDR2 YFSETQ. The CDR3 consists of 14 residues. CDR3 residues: CASSYAGGDQPQHF. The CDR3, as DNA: TGCGCCAGCAGCTATGCAGGGGGCGATCAGCCCCAGCATTTT.

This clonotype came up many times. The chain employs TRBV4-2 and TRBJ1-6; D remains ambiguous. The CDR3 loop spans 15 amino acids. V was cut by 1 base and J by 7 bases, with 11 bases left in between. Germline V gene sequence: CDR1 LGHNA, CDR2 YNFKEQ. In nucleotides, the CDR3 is TGTGCCAGCAGCCAAGGTTTGCCACGGAATTCACCCCTCCACTTT. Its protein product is CASSQGLPRNSPLHF.

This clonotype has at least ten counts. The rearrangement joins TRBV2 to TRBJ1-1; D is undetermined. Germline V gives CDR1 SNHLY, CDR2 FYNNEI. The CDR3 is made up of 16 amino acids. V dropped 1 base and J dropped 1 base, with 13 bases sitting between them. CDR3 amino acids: CASSEGRHSANTEAFF. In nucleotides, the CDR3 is TGTGCCAGCAGTGAAGGGAGACACTCTGCGAACACTGAAGCTTTCTTT.

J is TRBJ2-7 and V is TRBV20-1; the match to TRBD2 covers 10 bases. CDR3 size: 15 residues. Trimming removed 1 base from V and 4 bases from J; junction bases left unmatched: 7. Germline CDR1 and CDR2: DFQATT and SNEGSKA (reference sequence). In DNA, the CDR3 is TGCAGTGCTAGAGCCACAACTAGCGGGGAGTACGAGCAGTACTTC. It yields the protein CSARATTSGEYEQYF.

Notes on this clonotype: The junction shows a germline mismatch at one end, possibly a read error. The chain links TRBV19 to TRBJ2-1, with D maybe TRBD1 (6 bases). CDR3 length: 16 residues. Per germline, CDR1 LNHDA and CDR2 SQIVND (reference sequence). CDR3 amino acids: CANSTPTGGSYNEQFF. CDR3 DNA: TGTGCCAATAGTACCCCGACAGGAGGCTCCTACAATGAGCAGTTCTTC.